This TCR beta chain was captured in a study of OX40 agonist ivuxolimab in advanced cancers. A note on the overall study: Ivuxolimab was an agonistic, fully human IgG2 monoclonal antibody directed against OX40 (CD134), a costimulatory receptor. Intravenous ivuxolimab was administered to patients every 2 weeks at six dose levels: 0.01, 0.1, 0.3, 1.5, 3 and 10 mg/kg. Of the approximately 54 dose-escalation patients, hepatocellular carcinoma was present in around 19, melanoma in approximately 15, renal cell carcinoma in 9 and head and neck cancer in 9. The dose-escalation cohort was 82.7% male with a mean age of about 58 years, ranging from about 23 to 85. Patients were allowed to have had prior anti-PD-1, anti-PD-L1 or anti-CTLA-4 therapy, and around 41% of the dose-escalation patients had previously received checkpoint inhibitors. Partial responses were achieved by three dose-escalation patients, of whom one had hepatocellular carcinoma and two had cutaneous melanoma. The point of sequencing TCRbeta in the periphery was to test whether ivuxolimab changed TCR sequence diversity and drove clonal T-cell expansion. The monotherapy dose-escalation portion (N ≈ 52 patients) of the phase I ivuxolimab trial is reported in the paper. What the study reported, not specific to this receptor: Partial responders in the 0.1-3.0 mg/kg groups had among the lowest normalized peripheral clonal expansion, especially among CD8+ T cells. Low levels of normalized T-cell clonal expansion were also seen in some patients who did not respond. After ivuxolimab, CD8+ T cells had more expanded clones than CD4+ T cells on average. Which antigens the clonally expanded peripheral T cells were specific for was not determined. At doses from 0.1 to 3.0 mg/kg, clonal expansion was seen in both CD4+ and CD8+ blood T cells between baseline and week 6.

V gives up 4 bases and J gives up 11 bases, and the segment between their germline ends measures 18 bases. Reading the germline V gene (reference sequence) gives CDR1 SEHNR and CDR2 FQNEAQ. Including the terminal cysteine and phenylalanine, the CDR3 comprises 14 residues. Here the CDR3 DNA is all that survives: 42 bases in frame from base 1. Patients with autoimmune disease history or receiving systemic immunosuppression were excluded from the trial. In every dose cohort, peripheral blood was drawn for TCR sequencing at baseline, cycle 4 day 1, and cycle 7 day 1. The samples were drawn from a first-in-human, open-label, multicenter phase I dose-escalation trial of ivuxolimab. Adults with locally advanced or metastatic head and neck squamous cell, hepatocellular, melanoma or renal cell carcinoma were enrolled in the trial. Before TCR sequencing, CD4+ T cells and CD8+ T cells from peripheral blood were sorted into separate populations.

Genomic DNA was isolated from the sorted cells so that the TCRbeta CDR3 region could be sequenced. The immunoSEQ Assay was used for sequencing of TCRbeta CDR3 regions. In TCRdb, the immuneACCESS table is reduced to in-frame sequences with V and J assigned. These tables do not hold every clone; where another copy was compared, an unresolved V gene accounts for under half, and the others remain unexplained. Here the sample has under 100,000 clones; less than 95% occur a single time. Around 10% of the sample lies in the top ten. This clone appeared once. The antigen this receptor binds is unknown. The input lacks base qualities; no much larger clone sits a single base away.

Recombination linked TRBV7-9 to TRBJ2-1, and TRBD1 may be the D gene, going by 5 matching bases. The sample in question was CD4+ or CD8+ T cells sorted from blood, obtained in a trial of the OX40 agonist ivuxolimab. The receptor's source is an adult with an advanced solid tumor such as melanoma, head and neck, liver or kidney cancer. The CDR3 has the sequence CASSSYQDTSKQFF. The DNA sequence is as follows: TGTGCCAGCAGCTCATACCAGGACACGAGTAAGCAGTTCTTC.